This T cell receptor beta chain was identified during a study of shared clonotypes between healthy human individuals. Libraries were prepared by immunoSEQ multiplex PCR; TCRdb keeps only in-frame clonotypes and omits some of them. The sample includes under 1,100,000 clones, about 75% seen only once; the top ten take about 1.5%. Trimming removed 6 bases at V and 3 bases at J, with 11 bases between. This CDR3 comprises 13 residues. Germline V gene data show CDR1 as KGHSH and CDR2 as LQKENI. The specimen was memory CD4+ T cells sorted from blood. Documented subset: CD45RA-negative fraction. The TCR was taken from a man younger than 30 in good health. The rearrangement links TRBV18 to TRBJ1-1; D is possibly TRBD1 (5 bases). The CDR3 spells CASSLLRDTEAFF. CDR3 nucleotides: TGTGCCAGCTCGCTACTCAGGGACACTGAAGCTTTCTTT.